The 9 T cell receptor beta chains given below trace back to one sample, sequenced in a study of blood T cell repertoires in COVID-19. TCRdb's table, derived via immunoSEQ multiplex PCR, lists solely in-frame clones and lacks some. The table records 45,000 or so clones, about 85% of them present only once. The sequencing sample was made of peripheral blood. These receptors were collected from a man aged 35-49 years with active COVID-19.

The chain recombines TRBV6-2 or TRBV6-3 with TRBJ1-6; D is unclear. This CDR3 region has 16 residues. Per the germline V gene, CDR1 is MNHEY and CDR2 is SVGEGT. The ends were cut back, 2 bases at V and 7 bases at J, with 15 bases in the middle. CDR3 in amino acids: CASSYAGARYNSPLHF. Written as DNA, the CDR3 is TGTGCCAGCAGTTACGCGGGTGCTCGATACAATTCACCCCTCCACTTT.

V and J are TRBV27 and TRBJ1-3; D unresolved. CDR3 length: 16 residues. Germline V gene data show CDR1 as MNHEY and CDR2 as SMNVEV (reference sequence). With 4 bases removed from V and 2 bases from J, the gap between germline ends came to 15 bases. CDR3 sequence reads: CASSSVGFEAGNTIYF. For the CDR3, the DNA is TGTGCCAGCAGTTCAGTAGGCTTCGAGGCTGGAAACACCATATATTTT.

This CDR3 is CASSRGLAGDETQYF. In DNA form, the CDR3 reads TGTGCCAGCAGCCGAGGACTAGCGGGAGACGAGACCCAGTACTTC. V is TRBV3-1 (or the pseudogene TRBV3-2) and J is TRBJ2-5; 13 bases align to TRBD2. Germline trimming cut 4 bases from V and 5 bases from J; bases unmatched to any gene: 4. The CDR3 has 15 amino acids. CDR1 and CDR2 from the germline V gene are LGHDT and YNNKEL (reference sequence).

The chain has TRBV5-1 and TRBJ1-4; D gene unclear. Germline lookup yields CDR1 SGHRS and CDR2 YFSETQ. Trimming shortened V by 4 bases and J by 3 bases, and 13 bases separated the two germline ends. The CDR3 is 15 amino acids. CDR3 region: CASSADGEANEKLFF. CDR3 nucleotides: TGCGCCAGCAGCGCGGACGGGGAGGCTAATGAAAAACTGTTTTTT.

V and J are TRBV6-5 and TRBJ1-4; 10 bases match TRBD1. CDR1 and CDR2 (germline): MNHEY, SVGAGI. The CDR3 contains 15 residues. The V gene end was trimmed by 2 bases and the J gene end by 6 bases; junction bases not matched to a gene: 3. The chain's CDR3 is CASSYPGTGDEKLFF. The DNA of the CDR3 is TGTGCCAGCAGTTACCCTGGGACAGGGGATGAAAAACTGTTTTTT.

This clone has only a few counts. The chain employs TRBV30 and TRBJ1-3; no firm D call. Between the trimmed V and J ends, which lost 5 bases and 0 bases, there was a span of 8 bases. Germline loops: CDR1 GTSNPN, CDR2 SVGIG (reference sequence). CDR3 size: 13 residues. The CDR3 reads CAWYTSSGNTIYF. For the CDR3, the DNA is TGTGCCTGGTATACCAGCTCTGGAAACACCATATATTTT.

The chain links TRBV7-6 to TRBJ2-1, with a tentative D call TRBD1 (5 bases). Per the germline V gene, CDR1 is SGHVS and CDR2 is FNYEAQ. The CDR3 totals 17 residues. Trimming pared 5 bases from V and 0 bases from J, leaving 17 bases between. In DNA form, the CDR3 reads TGTGCCAGCAGCCTTAGGACACTTCAAACCTCCTACAATGAGCAGTTCTTC. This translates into CASSLRTLQTSYNEQFF.

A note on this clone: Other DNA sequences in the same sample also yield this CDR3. Written as DNA, the CDR3 is TGTGCCAGCAGCGTCGGCAGGGGAACAGATACGCAGTATTTT. It codes for CASSVGRGTDTQYF. The genes are TRBV9 and TRBJ2-3, with D perhaps TRBD1 (6 bases). V was pared by 2 bases and J by 3 bases, with 10 bases between. This CDR3 has 14 residues. Germline-derived CDR1 and CDR2 are SGDLS and YYNGEE.

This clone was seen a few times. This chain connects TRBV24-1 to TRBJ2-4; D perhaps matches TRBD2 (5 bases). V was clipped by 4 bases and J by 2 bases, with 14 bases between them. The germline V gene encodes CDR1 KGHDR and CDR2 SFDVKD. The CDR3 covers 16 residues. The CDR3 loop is CATSEGFAGTKNIQYF. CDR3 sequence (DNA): TGTGCCACCAGTGAGGGCTTCGCGGGTACCAAAAACATTCAGTACTTC.